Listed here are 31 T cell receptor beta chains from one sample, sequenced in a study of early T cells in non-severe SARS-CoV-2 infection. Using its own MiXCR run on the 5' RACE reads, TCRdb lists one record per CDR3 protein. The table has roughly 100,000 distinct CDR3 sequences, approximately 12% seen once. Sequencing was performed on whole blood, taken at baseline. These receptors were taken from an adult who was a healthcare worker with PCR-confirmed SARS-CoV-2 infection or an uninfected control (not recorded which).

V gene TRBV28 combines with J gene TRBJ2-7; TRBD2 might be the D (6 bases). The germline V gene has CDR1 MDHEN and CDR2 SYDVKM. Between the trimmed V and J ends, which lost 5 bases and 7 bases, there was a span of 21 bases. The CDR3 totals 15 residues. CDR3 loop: CASSPDERAVGEQYF. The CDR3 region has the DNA TGTGCCAGCAGTCCCGACGAGCGGGCTGTGGGGGAGCAGTACTTC.

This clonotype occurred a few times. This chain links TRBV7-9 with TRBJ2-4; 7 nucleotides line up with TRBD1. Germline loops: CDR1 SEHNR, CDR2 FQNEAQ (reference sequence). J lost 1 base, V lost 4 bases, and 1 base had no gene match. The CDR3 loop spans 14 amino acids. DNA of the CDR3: TGTGCCAGCAGCTCGGACAGGGCCAAAAACATTCAGTACTTC. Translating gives CASSSDRAKNIQYF.

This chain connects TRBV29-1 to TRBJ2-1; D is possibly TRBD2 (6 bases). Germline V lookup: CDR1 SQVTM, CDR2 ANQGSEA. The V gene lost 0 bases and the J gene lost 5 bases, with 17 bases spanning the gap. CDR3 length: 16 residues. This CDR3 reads CSVEDQLGRTDNEQFF. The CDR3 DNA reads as TGCAGCGTTGAAGATCAACTAGGGAGGACCGACAATGAGCAGTTCTTC.

The CDR3 coding sequence is TGTGCCAGCGGACCTAGCGGGGGGAATATGGATACGCAGTATTTT. The encoded protein is CASGPSGGNMDTQYF. This sequence joins TRBV7-3 and TRBJ2-3; 11 positions agree with TRBD2. The CDR3 has 15 residues. V dropped 8 bases and J dropped 6; count of bases not matched to a gene: 10. Germline V gene sequence: CDR1 SGHTA, CDR2 FQGTGA.

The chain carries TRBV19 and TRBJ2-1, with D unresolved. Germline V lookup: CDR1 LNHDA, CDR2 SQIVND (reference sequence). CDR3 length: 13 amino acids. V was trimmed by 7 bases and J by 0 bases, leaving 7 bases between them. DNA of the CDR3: TGTGCCAGTACCCCGAGCTCCTACAATGAGCAGTTCTTC. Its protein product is CASTPSSYNEQFF.

The CDR3 region is CASSLALTGENYEQYF. The CDR3 DNA sequence: TGTGCCAGCAGCTTAGCCCTGACAGGGGAAAACTACGAGCAGTACTTC. The chain is built from TRBV11-3 and TRBJ2-7; the match to TRBD1 covers 8 bases. Losses at the gene ends were 1 base for V and 3 bases for J; bases not matched to a gene: 8. The CDR3 covers 16 residues. Germline CDR1 is SGHNT and CDR2 is YENEEA.

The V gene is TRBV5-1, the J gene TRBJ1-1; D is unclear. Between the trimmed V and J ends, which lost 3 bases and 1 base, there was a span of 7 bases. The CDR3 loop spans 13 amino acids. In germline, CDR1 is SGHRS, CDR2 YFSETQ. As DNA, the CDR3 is TGCGCCAGCAGCTATGAACAGAACACTGAAGCTTTCTTT. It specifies CASSYEQNTEAFF.

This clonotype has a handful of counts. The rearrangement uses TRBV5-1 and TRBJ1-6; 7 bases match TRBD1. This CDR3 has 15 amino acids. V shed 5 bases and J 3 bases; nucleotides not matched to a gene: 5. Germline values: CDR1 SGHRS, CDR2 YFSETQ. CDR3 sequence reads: CASRAGTDYNSPLHF. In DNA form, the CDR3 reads TGCGCCAGCAGAGCCGGGACAGACTATAATTCACCCCTCCACTTT.

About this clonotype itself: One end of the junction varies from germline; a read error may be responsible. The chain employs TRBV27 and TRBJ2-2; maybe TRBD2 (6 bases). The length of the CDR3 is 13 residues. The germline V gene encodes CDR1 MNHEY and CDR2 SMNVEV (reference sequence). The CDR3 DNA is TGTGCCAGCACCAGAAGGGGAACCGGGGGGCTGTTTTTT. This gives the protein CASTRRGTGGLFF.

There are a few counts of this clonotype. The CDR3 region is CASSFDSQDTDTQYF. CDR3 bases: TGTGCCAGCAGTTTTGATAGTCAGGACACAGATACGCAGTATTTT. The chain has TRBV12-3 or TRBV12-4 and TRBJ2-3; D is unclear. The V end lost 3 bases, the J end lost 2 bases, and 12 bases lay between the germline ends. The CDR3 sequence is 15 residues long.

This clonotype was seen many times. The chain's CDR3 is CSAGGIGEKLFF. The CDR3 region has the DNA TGCAGTGCTGGCGGGATAGGGGAAAAACTGTTTTTT. The rearrangement links TRBV20-1 to TRBJ1-4; no firm D call. Trimming left V 5 bases short and J 8 bases short, with 12 bases between. The germline gives CDR1 DFQATT, CDR2 SNEGSKA (reference sequence). The CDR3 contains 12 residues.

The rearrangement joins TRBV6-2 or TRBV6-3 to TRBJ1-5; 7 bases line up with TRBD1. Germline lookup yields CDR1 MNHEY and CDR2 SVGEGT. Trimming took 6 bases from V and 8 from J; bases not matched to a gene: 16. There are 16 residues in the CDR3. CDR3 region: CASRSFLGGPKEPQHF. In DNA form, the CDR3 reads TGTGCCAGCAGGTCCTTCCTAGGGGGCCCGAAGGAGCCCCAGCATTTT.

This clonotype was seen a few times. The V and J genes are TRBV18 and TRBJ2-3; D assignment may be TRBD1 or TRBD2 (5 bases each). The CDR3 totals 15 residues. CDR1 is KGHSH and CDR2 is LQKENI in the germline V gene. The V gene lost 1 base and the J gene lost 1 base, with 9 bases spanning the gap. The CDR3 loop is CASSPQRDGTDTQYF. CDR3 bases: TGTGCCAGCTCACCACAAAGGGACGGCACAGATACGCAGTATTTT.

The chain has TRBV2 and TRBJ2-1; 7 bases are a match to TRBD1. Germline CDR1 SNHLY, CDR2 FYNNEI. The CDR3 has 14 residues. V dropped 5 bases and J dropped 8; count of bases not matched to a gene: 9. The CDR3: CASSLDRVGHEQFF. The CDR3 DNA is TGTGCCAGCAGTCTCGACAGGGTAGGACATGAGCAGTTCTTC.

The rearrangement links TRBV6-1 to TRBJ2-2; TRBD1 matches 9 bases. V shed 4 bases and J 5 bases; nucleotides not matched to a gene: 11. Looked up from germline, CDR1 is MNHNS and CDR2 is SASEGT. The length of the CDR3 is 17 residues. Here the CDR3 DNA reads TGTGCCAGCAGTGTCGCGGGACAGGGTCAAAGGACCGGGGAGCTGTTTTTT. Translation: CASSVAGQGQRTGELFF.

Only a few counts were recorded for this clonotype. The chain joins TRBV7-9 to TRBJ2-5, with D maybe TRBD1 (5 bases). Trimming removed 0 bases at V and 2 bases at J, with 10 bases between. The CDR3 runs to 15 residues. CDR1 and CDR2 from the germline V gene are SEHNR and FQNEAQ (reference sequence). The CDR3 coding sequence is TGTGCCAGCAGCTTAGCGCCCCGACAGCAAGAGACCCAGTACTTC. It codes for CASSLAPRQQETQYF. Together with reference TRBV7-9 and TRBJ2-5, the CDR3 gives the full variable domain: DTGVSQNPRHKITKRGQNVTFRCDPISEHNRLYWYRQTLGQGPEFLTYFQNEAQLEKSRLLSDRFSAERPKGSFSTLEIQRTEQGDSAMYLCASSLAPRQQETQYFGPGTRLLVL.

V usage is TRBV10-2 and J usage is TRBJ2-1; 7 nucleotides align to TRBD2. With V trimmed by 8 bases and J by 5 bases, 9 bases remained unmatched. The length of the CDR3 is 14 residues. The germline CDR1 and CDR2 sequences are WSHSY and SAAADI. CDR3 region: CASQRGDGDNEQFF. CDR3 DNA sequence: TGCGCCAGCCAGCGGGGAGATGGGGACAATGAGCAGTTCTTC.

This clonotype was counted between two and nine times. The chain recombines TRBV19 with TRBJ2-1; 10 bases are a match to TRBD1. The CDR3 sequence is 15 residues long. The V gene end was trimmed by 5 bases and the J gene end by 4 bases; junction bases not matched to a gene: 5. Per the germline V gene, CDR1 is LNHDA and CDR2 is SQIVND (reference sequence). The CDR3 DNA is TGTGCCAGTAGTTTGACAGGGGGCTCTTACAATGAGCAGTTCTTC. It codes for CASSLTGGSYNEQFF.

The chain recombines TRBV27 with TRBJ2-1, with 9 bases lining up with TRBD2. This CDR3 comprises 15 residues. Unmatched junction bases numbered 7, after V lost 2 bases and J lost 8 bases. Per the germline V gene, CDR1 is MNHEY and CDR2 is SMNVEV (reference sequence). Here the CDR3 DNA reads TGTGCCAGCAGTTTAAAGGGACTAGCCGCGCATGAGCAGTTCTTC. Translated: CASSLKGLAAHEQFF.

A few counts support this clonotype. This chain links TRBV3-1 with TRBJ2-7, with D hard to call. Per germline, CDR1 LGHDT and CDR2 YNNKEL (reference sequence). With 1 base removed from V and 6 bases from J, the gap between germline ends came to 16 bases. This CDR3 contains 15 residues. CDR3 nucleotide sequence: TGTGCCAGCAGCCAAGGGGTTCCGGGCCCACGCGAGCAGTACTTC. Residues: CASSQGVPGPREQYF.

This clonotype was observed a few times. CDR3 loop: CASSHQGLAGAGGELFF. Written as DNA, the CDR3 is TGTGCCAGCAGTCACCAGGGACTAGCGGGAGCGGGCGGGGAGCTGTTTTTT. This sequence joins TRBV27 and TRBJ2-2; TRBD2 matches 14 bases. The length of the CDR3 is 17 residues. After removal of 5 bases from V and 7 bases from J, the junction contained 9 bases not matched to a gene. CDR1 MNHEY and CDR2 SMNVEV come from the germline V gene (reference sequence).

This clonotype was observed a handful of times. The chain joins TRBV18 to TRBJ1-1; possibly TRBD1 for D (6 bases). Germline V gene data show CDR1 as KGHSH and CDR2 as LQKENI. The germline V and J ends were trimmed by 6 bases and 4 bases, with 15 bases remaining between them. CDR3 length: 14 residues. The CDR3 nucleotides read TGTGCCAGCTCCCCAATTAAAGGGGGCACTGAAGCTTTCTTT. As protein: CASSPIKGGTEAFF.

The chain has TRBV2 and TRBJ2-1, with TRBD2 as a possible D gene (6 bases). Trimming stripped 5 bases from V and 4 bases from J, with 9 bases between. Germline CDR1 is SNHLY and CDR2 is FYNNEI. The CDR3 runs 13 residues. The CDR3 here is CASSPGEYNEQFF. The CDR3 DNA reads TGTGCCAGCAGTCCGGGGGAGTACAATGAGCAGTTCTTC.

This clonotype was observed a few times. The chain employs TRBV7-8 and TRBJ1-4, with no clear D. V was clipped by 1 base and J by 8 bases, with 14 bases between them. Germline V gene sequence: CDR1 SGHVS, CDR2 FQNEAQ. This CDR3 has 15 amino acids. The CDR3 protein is CASSLDRSTGEKLFF. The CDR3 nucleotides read TGTGCCAGCAGCTTAGACAGATCTACGGGGGAAAAACTGTTTTTT.

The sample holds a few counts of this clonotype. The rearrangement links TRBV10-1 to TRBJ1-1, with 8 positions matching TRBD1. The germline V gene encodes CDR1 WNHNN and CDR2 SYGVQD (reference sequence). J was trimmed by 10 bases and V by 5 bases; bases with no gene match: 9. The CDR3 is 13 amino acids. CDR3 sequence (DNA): TGCGCCAGCAGTCCTACTTTACAGGGGGTAGCTTTCTTT. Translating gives CASSPTLQGVAFF.

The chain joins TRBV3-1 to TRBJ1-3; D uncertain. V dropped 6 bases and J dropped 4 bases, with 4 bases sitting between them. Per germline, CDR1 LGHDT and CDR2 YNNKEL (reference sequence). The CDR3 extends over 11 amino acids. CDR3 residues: CASRGGNTIYF. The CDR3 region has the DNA TGTGCCAGCAGAGGGGGAAACACCATATATTTT.

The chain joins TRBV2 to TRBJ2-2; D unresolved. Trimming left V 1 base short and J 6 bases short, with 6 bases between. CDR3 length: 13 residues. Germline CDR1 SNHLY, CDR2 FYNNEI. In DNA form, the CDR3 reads TGTGCCAGCAGTGAAGTAACCGCCGGGGAGCTGTTTTTT. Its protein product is CASSEVTAGELFF. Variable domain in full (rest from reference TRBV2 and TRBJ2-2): EPEVTQTPSHQVTQMGQEVILRCVPISNHLYFYWYRQILGQKVEFLVSFYNNEISEKSEIFDDQFSVERPDGSNFTLKIRSTKLEDSAMYFCASSEVTAGELFFGEGSRLTVL.

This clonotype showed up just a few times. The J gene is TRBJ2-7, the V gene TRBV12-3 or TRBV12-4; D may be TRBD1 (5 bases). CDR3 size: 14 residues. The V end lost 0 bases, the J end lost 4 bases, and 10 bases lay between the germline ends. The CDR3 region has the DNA TGTGCCAGCAGTTTAGCGAACAGGATTTACGAGCAGTACTTC. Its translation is CASSLANRIYEQYF.

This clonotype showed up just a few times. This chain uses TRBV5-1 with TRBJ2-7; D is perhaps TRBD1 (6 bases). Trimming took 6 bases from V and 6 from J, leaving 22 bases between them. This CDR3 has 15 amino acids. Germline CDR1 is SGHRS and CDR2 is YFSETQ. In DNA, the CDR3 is TGCGCCAGCACAATCGGACAGTCCACTTTAAGCGAGCAGTACTTC. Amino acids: CASTIGQSTLSEQYF.

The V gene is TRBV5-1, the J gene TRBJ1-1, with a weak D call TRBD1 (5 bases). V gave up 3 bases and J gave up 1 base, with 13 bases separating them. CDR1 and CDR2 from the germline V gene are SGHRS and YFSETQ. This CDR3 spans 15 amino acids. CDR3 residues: CASSSRGSQNTEAFF. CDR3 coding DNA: TGCGCCAGCAGCTCGCGGGGCAGCCAGAACACTGAAGCTTTCTTT.

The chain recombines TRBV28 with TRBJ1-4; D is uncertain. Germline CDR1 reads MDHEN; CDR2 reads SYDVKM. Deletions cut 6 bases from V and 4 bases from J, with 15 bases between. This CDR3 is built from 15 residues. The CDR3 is CASSSLRQFNEKLFF. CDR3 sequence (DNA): TGTGCCAGCAGCTCCTTGAGGCAATTTAATGAAAAACTGTTTTTT.